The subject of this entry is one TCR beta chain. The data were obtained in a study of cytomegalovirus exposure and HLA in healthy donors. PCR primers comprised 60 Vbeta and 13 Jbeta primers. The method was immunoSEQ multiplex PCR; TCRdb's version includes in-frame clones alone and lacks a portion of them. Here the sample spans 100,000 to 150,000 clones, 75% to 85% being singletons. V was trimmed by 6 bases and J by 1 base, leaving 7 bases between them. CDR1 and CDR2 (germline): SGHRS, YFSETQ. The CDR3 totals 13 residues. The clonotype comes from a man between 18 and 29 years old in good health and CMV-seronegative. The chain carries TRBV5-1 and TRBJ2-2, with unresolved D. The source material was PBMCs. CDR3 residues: CASTAGNTGELFF. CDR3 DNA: TGCGCCAGCACCGCAGGGAACACCGGGGAGCTGTTTTTT.